Each of the 17 T cell receptor beta chains below was sequenced from the same sample in a study of beta chain features in type 1 diabetes. Expressed TCRB transcripts were sequenced because the isolated RNA had all been reverse transcribed beforehand. Produced via immunoSEQ multiplex PCR; TCRdb's table is partial and in-frame only. This sample yields hundreds of thousands of clones, of which approximately 14% are seen a single time; over 5.5% belongs to the top ten. Sequences were obtained from central memory CD4+ T cells from blood. The receptors shown here come from a young man in good health.

This chain's CDR3 is CASSQTRAGANVLTF. The CDR3, as DNA: TGTGCCAGCAGCCAGACCCGGGCTGGGGCCAACGTCCTGACTTTC. The genes are TRBV7-7 and TRBJ2-6; D gene ambiguous. Germline-derived CDR1 and CDR2 are SSHAT and FNYEAQ (reference sequence). Trimming removed 5 bases from V and 2 bases from J, with 10 bases in between. This CDR3 has 15 amino acids.

This clone was seen a few times. J is TRBJ1-1 and V is TRBV7-2; D remains unclear. The CDR3 length is 13 residues. From germline, CDR1 is SGHTA and CDR2 FQGNSA. Deletions cut 5 bases from V and 6 bases from J, with 13 bases between. The DNA of the CDR3 is TGTGCCAGCAGCCAATACTTTGGTTCTGAAGCTTTCTTT. Its translation is CASSQYFGSEAFF.

The table lists this clone with many counts. V usage is TRBV10-3 and J usage is TRBJ2-7; 8 nucleotides match TRBD1. The germline V gene encodes CDR1 ENHRY and CDR2 SYGVKD. This CDR3 comprises 14 residues. V lost 3 bases to trimming and J lost 6 bases; unmatched junction nucleotides: 7. The CDR3 DNA sequence: TGTGCCATCAGTGATCAGGGGGCGTTCGGCGAGCAGTACGTC. Its protein product is CAISDQGAFGEQYV.

This rearrangement joins TRBV6-1 to TRBJ2-1, with 11 bases identical to TRBD1. Germline loops: CDR1 MNHNS, CDR2 SASEGT. The CDR3 runs to 15 residues. V shed 6 bases, J shed 6 bases, and the junction held 7 bases outside the gene matches. The CDR3 region has the DNA TGTGCCAGCAGCGCCAGGACAGGGGGCGGCAATGAGCAGTTCTTC. This sequence encodes CASSARTGGGNEQFF.

This clone was counted a few times. The rearrangement joins TRBV12-5 to TRBJ1-4, with D unresolved. V dropped 2 bases and J dropped 10 bases, with 14 bases sitting between them. Germline V CDR1 and CDR2: LGHNT, FRNRAP. The CDR3 totals 14 residues. CDR3 coding DNA: TGTGCTAGTGGTTTGTCAGGTGGTCTTGGAAAACTGTTTTTT. Translated, it gives CASGLSGGLGKLFF.

In this sample, this clone turned up a few times. The rearrangement joins TRBV6-6 to TRBJ1-1, with D maybe TRBD1 (5 bases). The ends were cut back, 5 bases at V and 3 bases at J, with 16 bases in the middle. The germline V gene encodes CDR1 MNHNY and CDR2 SVGAGI (reference sequence). The CDR3 runs to 15 residues. CDR3 in DNA: TGTGCCAGCAGTCTGGGGGTCCCATCCTACACTGAAGCTTTCTTT. It specifies CASSLGVPSYTEAFF.

This chain joins TRBV19 and TRBJ1-3, with D unclear. CDR1 is LNHDA, CDR2 SQIVND, per germline (reference sequence). The germline V and J ends were trimmed by 3 bases and 0 bases, with 12 bases remaining between them. There are 16 residues in the CDR3. CDR3 amino acids: CASSMELVISGNTIYF. DNA for the CDR3: TGTGCCAGTAGTATGGAGTTGGTGATCTCTGGAAACACCATATATTTT. Filled out from reference TRBV19 and TRBJ1-3, the complete variable domain reads DGGITQSPKYLFRKEGQNVTLSCEQNLNHDAMYWYRQDPGQGLRLIYYSQIVNDFQKGDIAEGYSVSREKKESFPLTVTSAQKNPTAFYLCASSMELVISGNTIYFGEGSWLTVV.

This chain uses TRBV6-1 with TRBJ2-3; D gene unclear. Germline-derived CDR1 and CDR2 are MNHNS and SASEGT. The CDR3 loop spans 13 amino acids. V was pared by 7 bases and J by 3 bases, with 11 bases between. CDR3 loop: CASTSPGTDTQYF. The CDR3 DNA follows: TGTGCCAGCACTTCACCTGGGACAGATACGCAGTATTTT.

V gene TRBV10-3 combines with J gene TRBJ1-2; tentatively, D is TRBD1 (5 bases). The CDR3 totals 16 residues. The ends were cut back, 2 bases at V and 4 bases at J, with 17 bases in the middle. Germline CDR1 ENHRY, CDR2 SYGVKD. The CDR3 DNA follows: TGTGCCATCAGTGAGACACTGGGACGGCGGAGCTATGGCTACACCTTC. Translation gives CAISETLGRRSYGYTF.

This clone was counted a few times. A single base is all that separates this from a far larger clone, so a read error is likely. The chain links TRBV6-1 to TRBJ1-2; 7 bases are a match to TRBD1. Losses at the gene ends were 11 bases for V and 6 bases for J; bases not matched to a gene: 12. The CDR3 sequence is 13 residues long. Germline CDR1 MNHNS, CDR2 SASEGT. The CDR3: CACTEGAGDGYTF. The CDR3 DNA reads TGTGCCTGCACGGAGGGGGCGGGGGATGGCTACACCTTC.

The rearrangement links TRBV14 to TRBJ1-1, with a possible D match to TRBD1 (5 bases). The CDR3 totals 14 residues. Germline CDR1 is SGHDN and CDR2 is FVKESK. Trimming left V 1 base short and J 4 bases short, with 10 bases between. The CDR3 coding sequence is TGTGCCAGCAGCCAAGGGGGGGTTAGCACTGAAGCTTTCTTT. Its translation: CASSQGGVSTEAFF.

The chain combines TRBV4-1 with TRBJ1-5, with TRBD1 identical over 10 bases. Germline V lookup: CDR1 MGHRA, CDR2 YSYEKL. J gave up 4 bases and V 3 bases, and 6 bases lay outside the gene matches. CDR3 length: 16 residues. The CDR3 region has the DNA TGCGCCAGCAGCCAGGGACCGGGACAGGGGAATCAGCCCCAGCATTTT. Amino acids: CASSQGPGQGNQPQHF.

This clone was counted a few times. This chain joins TRBV28 and TRBJ2-7; 9 bases agree with TRBD2. The CDR3 length is 14 residues. V gave up 2 bases and J gave up 6 bases; unmatched junction bases: 5. Per germline, CDR1 MDHEN and CDR2 SYDVKM. CDR3 loop: CASSLRGTSREQYV. The CDR3 DNA sequence: TGTGCCAGCAGTTTACGCGGGACTAGCCGCGAGCAGTACGTC.

This clone has a handful of counts. The J gene is TRBJ2-1, the V gene TRBV4-1; TRBD1 matches 9 bases. CDR3 length: 14 amino acids. V lost 4 bases to trimming and J lost 9 bases; unmatched junction nucleotides: 7. Germline V lookup: CDR1 MGHRA, CDR2 YSYEKL. CDR3 nucleotides: TGCGCCAGCAGCCTACCGGGACAGGGTCGTGAGCAGTTCTTC. It encodes CASSLPGQGREQFF.

V and J are TRBV7-9 and TRBJ2-7; 8 bases are a match to TRBD2. The CDR3 sequence is 18 residues long. Unmatched junction bases numbered 17, after V lost 7 bases and J lost 0 bases. The V gene's germline CDR1 is SEHNR and CDR2 FQNEAQ (reference sequence). CDR3: CASTQIRAGGRLSYEQYF. CDR3 DNA sequence: TGTGCCAGCACCCAAATTAGGGCGGGGGGCCGCCTCTCCTACGAGCAGTACTTC.

Only a few counts were recorded for this clone. This chain joins TRBV7-3 and TRBJ2-2, with TRBD2 matching over 8 bases. With 0 bases clipped from V and 4 bases from J, the junction kept 4 bases outside the gene matches. The germline CDR1 and CDR2 sequences are SGHTA and FQGTGA. The length of the CDR3 is 16 residues. The CDR3 is CASSLTNGRATGELFF. For the CDR3, the DNA is TGTGCCAGCAGCTTAACGAACGGGAGGGCCACCGGGGAGCTGTTTTTT.

The chain combines TRBV5-5 with TRBJ2-1, with TRBD1 identical over 11 bases. Germline values: CDR1 SGHKS, CDR2 YYEKEE (reference sequence). Trimming at V came to 1 base and at J to 7 bases, leaving 4 bases not matched to a gene. CDR3 length equals 15 residues. The CDR3 region has the DNA TGTGCCAGCAGCTTGTATCGGGACAGGGGGAATGAGCAGTTCTTC. It is translated as CASSLYRDRGNEQFF.